The 22 T cell receptor beta chains presented below share a single source sample, sequenced in a study of T cell repertoires in cytomegalovirus infection. TCRdb re-derived calls from the reads in MiXCR, one entry per CDR3 protein. The table includes approximately 270,000 distinct CDR3 sequences, less than 25% detected once. No cognate antigen is known for these TCRs. The sequencing here drew on cultured PBMCs, taken from culture after CMV antigen stimulation. All receptors come from a human donor in good health (CMV status not recorded). Some clones in this sample may be carry-over from other donors' samples.

V is TRBV7-8 and J is TRBJ2-7; D gene unclear. The V gene's germline CDR1 is SGHVS and CDR2 FQNEAQ. V was cut by 1 base and J by 0 bases, with 4 bases left in between. This CDR3 is built from 13 residues. CDR3 in amino acids: CASSLDTSYEQYF. For the CDR3, the DNA is TGTGCCAGCAGCTTAGACACCTCCTACGAGCAGTACTTC.

This clonotype appeared a few times. This sequence joins TRBV7-2 and TRBJ2-1; D remains unclear. Per germline, CDR1 SGHTA and CDR2 FQGNSA. CDR3 length equals 16 residues. V was clipped by 1 base and J by 0 bases, with 10 bases between them. CDR3 region: CASSLGQAYSYNEQFF. In nucleotides, the CDR3 is TGTGCCAGCAGCTTAGGGCAGGCCTACTCCTACAATGAGCAGTTCTTC.

The chain uses TRBV20-1 and TRBJ2-3, with D unclear. The CDR3 runs to 16 residues. Trimming removed 0 bases at V and 3 bases at J, with 16 bases between. The V gene's germline CDR1 is DFQATT and CDR2 SNEGSKA (reference sequence). The CDR3 region is CSARDFDRRKTDTQYF. CDR3 bases: TGCAGTGCTAGAGATTTCGATCGGCGTAAAACAGATACGCAGTATTTT.

This sequence joins TRBV5-5 and TRBJ2-1; D uncertain. Trimming removed 0 bases from V and 7 bases from J, with 11 bases in between. Per germline, CDR1 SGHKS and CDR2 YYEKEE (reference sequence). The CDR3 is made up of 14 amino acids. CDR3 protein: CASSLVGIWNEQFF. The CDR3 nucleotides are TGTGCCAGCAGCTTGGTTGGGATCTGGAATGAGCAGTTCTTC. Supplemented by reference TRBV5-5 and TRBJ2-1, the full variable domain reads DAGVTQSPTHLIKTRGQQVTLRCSPISGHKSVSWYQQVLGQGPQFIFQYYEKEERGRGNFPDRFSARQFPNYSSELNVNALLLGDSALYLCASSLVGIWNEQFFGPGTRLTVL.

This chain uses TRBV9 with TRBJ2-7; unclear D gene. V lost 2 bases to trimming and J lost 0 bases, with 9 bases between them. CDR1 is SGDLS, CDR2 YYNGEE, per germline. This CDR3 spans 14 amino acids. As DNA, the CDR3 is TGTGCCAGCAGCGTGGGTCGCAGCTCCTACGAGCAGTACTTC. It specifies CASSVGRSSYEQYF.

Worth noting for this clonotype: One junction end disagrees with the germline gene, perhaps due to a read error. The rearrangement joins TRBV14 to TRBJ1-5; D unclear. The CDR3 contains 9 residues. The germline V gene encodes CDR1 SGHDN and CDR2 FVKESK. The CDR3 DNA follows: TGTGCCAGCACTCAGCCCCAGCATTTT. Residues: CASTQPQHF.

In its sample, this clonotype was seen a few times. The chain uses TRBV7-6 and TRBJ2-3, with 7 nucleotides matching TRBD2. The junction had 7 bases not matched to a gene; V was cut back by 4 bases and J by 0 bases. The CDR3 spans 16 residues. CDR1 is SGHVS and CDR2 is FNYEAQ in the germline V gene. The CDR3, as DNA: TGTGCCAGCAGCTCATCAGGCGGGAGTAGCACAGATACGCAGTATTTT. It yields the protein CASSSSGGSSTDTQYF.

This clonotype came up a few times. The chain uses TRBV20-1 and TRBJ2-3; D is possibly TRBD2 (6 bases). Germline V lookup: CDR1 DFQATT, CDR2 SNEGSKA (reference sequence). The CDR3 spans 13 residues. V was clipped by 8 bases and J by 4 bases, with 16 bases between them. The CDR3 bases are TGCAGTCCCCTCGAGGGCGGGGCAGATACGCAGTATTTT. Translating gives CSPLEGGADTQYF.

The J gene is TRBJ2-7, the V gene TRBV27; no firm D call. CDR1 and CDR2 (germline): MNHEY, SMNVEV (reference sequence). The CDR3 has 11 residues. V was cut by 10 bases and J by 0 bases, with 7 bases left in between. In DNA, the CDR3 is TGTGCCAACCAGAACTCCTACGAGCAGTACTTC. Amino acid sequence: CANQNSYEQYF.

V and J are TRBV6-6 and TRBJ2-3; tentatively, D is TRBD1 or TRBD2 (6 bases each). CDR3 length equals 14 residues. Germline CDR1 is MNHNY and CDR2 is SVGAGI (reference sequence). Trimming pared 9 bases from V and 0 bases from J, leaving 13 bases between. This CDR3 is CASTEGGSTDTQYF. The DNA for the CDR3 is TGTGCCAGTACTGAGGGGGGTAGCACAGATACGCAGTATTTT.

Only a few counts were recorded for this clonotype. The chain links TRBV24-1 to TRBJ2-2; no firm D call. The CDR3 spans 12 residues. Germline CDR1 and CDR2: KGHDR and SFDVKD. V was trimmed by 4 bases and J by 6 bases, leaving 5 bases between them. The DNA of the CDR3 is TGTGCCACCAGTGAGGGCCCCGGGGAGCTGTTTTTT. This codes for CATSEGPGELFF.

V and J are TRBV6-5 and TRBJ1-2; D might be TRBD1 (5 bases). The V gene lost 2 bases and the J gene lost 8 bases, with 15 bases spanning the gap. The CDR3 is made up of 14 amino acids. The germline CDR1 and CDR2 sequences are MNHEY and SVGAGI. The CDR3 region is CASSYAAGRLGYTF. In DNA form, the CDR3 reads TGTGCCAGCAGTTACGCGGCAGGGCGCTTGGGCTACACCTTC.

This clonotype was counted ten times or more. The V gene is TRBV7-2, the J gene TRBJ2-3; 12 bases align to TRBD2. The CDR3 sequence is 16 residues long. Looked up from germline, CDR1 is SGHTA and CDR2 is FQGNSA. V was pared by 6 bases and J by 6 bases, with 10 bases of the junction left unmatched. In nucleotides, the CDR3 is TGTGCCAGCAGGCCGAGACTAGCGGGAGACGGGGATACGCAGTATTTT. This translates into CASRPRLAGDGDTQYF.

This clonotype showed up just a few times. The chain couples TRBV12-5 to TRBJ2-1; TRBD1 matches at 9 bases. Germline trimming cut 4 bases from V and 6 bases from J; bases unmatched to any gene: 10. This CDR3 is built from 16 residues. Germline CDR1 and CDR2: LGHNT and FRNRAP. The CDR3 here is CASGSFSGTGINEQFF. The DNA for the CDR3 is TGTGCTAGTGGTTCCTTTTCCGGGACAGGGATCAATGAGCAGTTCTTC. The variable domain in full, with the rest retrieved from reference TRBV12-5 and TRBJ2-1, is DARVTQTPRHKVTEMGQEVTMRCQPILGHNTVFWYRQTMMQGLELLAYFRNRAPLDDSGMPKDRFSAEMPDATLATLKIQPSEPRDSAVYFCASGSFSGTGINEQFFGPGTRLTVL.

This clonotype was found many times. This CDR3 is CASSGDSGTGELFF. The CDR3 DNA is TGTGCCAGCAGCGGCGACTCGGGCACCGGGGAGCTGTTTTTT. The chain uses TRBV7-2 and TRBJ2-2; D not resolved. CDR1 and CDR2 (germline): SGHTA, FQGNSA. The CDR3 loop spans 14 amino acids. With 5 bases removed from V and 4 bases from J, the gap between germline ends came to 11 bases.

This clonotype was seen at least ten times. The rearrangement links TRBV25-1 to TRBJ1-6; 9 bases agree with TRBD1. V lost 3 bases and J lost 9; bases outside the gene matches: 6. CDR1 is MGHDK, CDR2 SYGVNS, per germline. CDR3 length equals 15 residues. The CDR3 spells CASSDPTGGGSPLHF. The CDR3 nucleotides read TGTGCCAGCAGTGACCCGACAGGGGGAGGTTCACCCCTCCACTTT.

This clonotype was detected only a few times. The chain combines TRBV28 with TRBJ1-5, with D possibly matching TRBD1 (5 bases). Germline assignment: CDR1 MDHEN and CDR2 SYDVKM. The CDR3 is made up of 14 amino acids. V lost 6 bases and J 1 base, leaving 10 bases between the germline ends. The CDR3 reads CASSRGRSNQPQHF. CDR3 DNA sequence: TGTGCCAGCAGCCGGGGGAGAAGCAATCAGCCCCAGCATTTT.

This clonotype appeared a few times. The gene calls are TRBV7-9 and TRBJ1-1; the D is unclear. The CDR3 is made up of 16 amino acids. Germline V gives CDR1 SEHNR, CDR2 FQNEAQ (reference sequence). V lost 2 bases and J lost 6, with 19 bases in between. The CDR3 nucleotides read TGTGCCAGCAGCTTACCGGGTGGTCGGTATGAAGCTGAAGCTTTCTTT. This sequence encodes CASSLPGGRYEAEAFF.

At least ten counts were recorded for this clonotype. The V and J genes are TRBV7-2 and TRBJ1-5; D ambiguous. Germline CDR1 reads SGHTA; CDR2 reads FQGNSA. V was trimmed by 3 bases and J by 4 bases, leaving 7 bases between them. The CDR3 totals 13 residues. The DNA for the CDR3 is TGTGCCAGCAGCTTTGGTGGTAATCAGCCCCAGCATTTT. The encoded protein is CASSFGGNQPQHF. Full variable domain (outside the CDR3, taken from reference TRBV7-2 and TRBJ1-5): GAGVSQSPSNKVTEKGKDVELRCDPISGHTALYWYRQSLGQGLEFLIYFQGNSAPDKSGLPSDRFSAERTGGSVSTLTIQRTQQEDSAVYLCASSFGGNQPQHFGDGTRLSIL.

The chain recombines TRBV6-2 or TRBV6-3 with TRBJ1-5; 9 bases fit TRBD1. Germline V gene lookup returns CDR1 MNHEY and CDR2 SVGEGT. V was clipped by 0 bases and J by 6 bases; unmatched bases: 3. The CDR3 covers 15 residues. The CDR3 loop is CASSYSSGQGQPQHF. The DNA for the CDR3 is TGTGCCAGCAGTTACTCCTCGGGACAGGGTCAGCCCCAGCATTTT.

This clonotype was detected ten times or more. The V and J genes are TRBV7-2 and TRBJ2-1; 10 bases are shared with TRBD2. Germline V CDR1 and CDR2: SGHTA, FQGNSA. Trimming removed 2 bases from V and 5 bases from J; junction bases left unmatched: 6. The CDR3 consists of 16 residues. Here the CDR3 reads CASSLSVLAGHNEQFF. CDR3 bases: TGTGCCAGCAGCTTATCGGTACTAGCGGGGCACAATGAGCAGTTCTTC.

J is TRBJ2-5 and V is TRBV6-5, with D possibly called TRBD1 or TRBD2 (5 bases each). Looked up from germline, CDR1 is MNHEY and CDR2 is SVGAGI. V dropped 5 bases and J dropped 0 bases, with 19 bases sitting between them. This CDR3 region has 17 residues. CDR3 bases: TGTGCCAGCAGTCCCCGGGGCGGCAGCAGGTACCAAGAGACCCAGTACTTC. It encodes CASSPRGGSRYQETQYF.